The rows below give T cell receptor beta chains drawn from one sample of a study of T cell repertoires in cytomegalovirus infection. TCRdb called the reads again in MiXCR, with one record for every CDR3 protein. The profile shows about 310,000 distinct CDR3 sequences, 9.6% of them singletons. The material sequenced was PBMCs. All receptors come from a human donor in good health (CMV status not recorded). Some clones in this sample may be carry-over from other donors' samples. CDR3s include the opening cysteine and the closing phenylalanine or tryptophan. The D gene is left open where the match is weak. Clone sizes are given selectively: once, few, many, or a class where the clone is expanded.

abundance	v_gene	j_gene	d_gene	CDR3aa	CDR3nt
many	TRBV14	TRBJ2-1	TRBD2	CATTNSGTQFF	TGTGCCACTACGAACAGCGGGACGCAGTTCTTC
many	TRBV2	TRBJ2-3	.	CASSLGLPPDTQYF	TGTGCCAGCAGCCTCGGGCTCCCCCCAGATACGCAGTATTTT
.	TRBV20-1	TRBJ1-2	.	CSARRTKNGYTF	TGCAGTGCTAGGAGGACAAAAAATGGCTACACCTTC
few	TRBV20-1	TRBJ1-3	.	CSAPLPHSGNTIYF	TGCAGTGCTCCTCTACCGCACTCTGGAAACACCATATATTTT
many	TRBV20-1	TRBJ2-1	TRBD2	CSASGGAYEQFF	TGCAGTGCTAGCGGGGGGGCGTATGAGCAGTTCTTC
.	TRBV19	TRBJ2-1	TRBD2	CASSRTSGGLIGNEQFF	TGTGCCAGTAGTAGGACCAGCGGGGGTCTAATAGGCAATGAGCAGTTCTTC
.	TRBV5-1	TRBJ2-1	.	CASSPGRYLISYNEQFF	TGCGCCAGCAGCCCCGGACGGTACCTCATTTCCTACAATGAGCAGTTCTTC
few	TRBV5-1	TRBJ1-2	.	CASRSRDLTNYGYTF	TGCGCCAGCAGATCCCGGGACCTGACTAACTATGGCTACACCTTC
many	TRBV5-1	TRBJ1-1	.	CASSLVQMNTEAFF	TGCGCCAGCAGCTTGGTACAGATGAACACTGAAGCTTTCTTT
few	TRBV12-3/TRBV12-4	TRBJ1-1	.	CASSSNLMNTEAFF	TGTGCCAGCAGTTCCAATCTTATGAACACTGAAGCTTTCTTT
many	TRBV6-5	TRBJ1-4	TRBD1	CASSSQGVGTNEKLFF	TGTGCCAGCAGTTCGCAGGGGGTCGGGACTAATGAAAAACTGTTTTTT
many	TRBV29-1	TRBJ1-2	TRBD1	CSVGGGRETYTF	TGCAGCGTTGGAGGGGGCAGGGAGACCTACACCTTC
many	TRBV6-5	TRBJ2-2	.	CASSSVQGAGELFF	TGTGCCAGCAGTTCTGTACAGGGAGCCGGGGAGCTGTTTTTT
many	TRBV20-1	TRBJ1-5	.	CSARRGYSNQPQHF	TGCAGTGCTAGAAGAGGGTATAGCAATCAGCCCCAGCATTTT
many	TRBV28	TRBJ1-2	.	CASSTPFDGYTF	TGTGCCAGCAGTACCCCCTTCGATGGCTACACCTTC
many	TRBV6-2/TRBV6-3	TRBJ1-5	TRBD1	CASSYRTGGQPQHF	TGTGCCAGCAGTTACCGGACAGGGGGCCAGCCCCAGCATTTT
many	TRBV7-9	TRBJ2-7	TRBD1	CASSRQGSIEQYF	TGTGCCAGCAGCCGACAGGGATCAATCGAGCAGTACTTC
.	TRBV7-9	TRBJ1-4	.	CASSLAGTNEKLFF	TGTGCCAGCAGCTTAGCAGGGACTAATGAAAAACTGTTTTTT
few	TRBV28	TRBJ2-7	.	CASSRWMGIYEQYF	TGTGCCAGCAGCCGATGGATGGGAATCTACGAGCAGTACTTC